Listed here are 6 T cell receptor beta chains from one sample, sequenced in a study of regulatory T cells in long-lasting Graves disease. For TCR beta, libraries came from iRepertoire HTBI primers and Arm-PCR of CDR3 regions. TCRdb recomputed calls from the multiplex PCR reads with MiXCR, one row per CDR3 protein. The top ten clones hold 10% to 15% of a sample with 200,000 to 250,000 distinct CDR3 sequences, about 19% of them seen once. Regarding time point: newly diagnosed GD, antithyroid drugs for less than 3 months. Isolated PBMC RNA provided the starting material for the TCR library. These data also formed part of another study, on T cells in Graves' hyperthyroidism and ophthalmopathy.

The sample in question was peripheral blood mononuclear cells (PBMCs), obtained at new diagnosis, from a patient treated with antithyroid drugs. The receptors stem from a woman in her 30s with Graves disease.

In its sample, this clonotype was seen many times. The DNA for the CDR3 is TGTGCCAGCAGCATTCCTGGGGTTTACGAGGCCCAGTACTTC. Residues: CASSIPGVYEAQYF. The V gene is TRBV6-2 or TRBV6-3, the J gene TRBJ2-5; D remains ambiguous. Germline values: CDR1 MNHEY, CDR2 SVGEGT. V lost 6 bases, J lost 9 bases, and 20 bases lay in between. This CDR3 region has 14 residues.

This clonotype rates as medium-sized (0.01 to 0.1%). The J gene is TRBJ2-3, the V gene TRBV12-3 or TRBV12-4; D ambiguous. The germline V and J ends were trimmed by 6 bases and 3 bases, with 4 bases remaining between them. The length of the CDR3 is 11 residues. The chain's CDR3 is CASSLTDTQYF. CDR3 sequence (DNA): TGTGCCAGCAGCTTAACAGATACGCAGTATTTT.

This clonotype was detected ten times or more. Since a much larger clone is just one base distant, this may be a read error. The rearrangement joins TRBV2 to TRBJ2-1; weak D call: TRBD2 (5 bases). This CDR3 has 15 residues. The germline CDR1 and CDR2 sequences are SNHLY and FYNNEI. V lost 6 bases and J lost 8, with 20 bases in between. CDR3 sequence: CASRDRRGRGYEQFF. The CDR3 DNA sequence: TGTGCCAGCAGGGACCGACGGGGAAGAGGATATGAGCAGTTCTTC.

In this sample, this clonotype turned up many times. The chain is built from TRBV2 and TRBJ2-7; D is tentatively TRBD1 or TRBD2 (5 bases each). Trimming cost V 6 bases and J 7 bases, with 13 bases left between them. This CDR3 is built from 12 residues. From germline, CDR1 is SNHLY and CDR2 FYNNEI. The CDR3 region has the DNA TGTGCCAGCAGCGGGGCCGCTGGGGAGCAGTACTTC. Protein product: CASSGAAGEQYF. Full variable domain (outside the CDR3, taken from reference TRBV2 and TRBJ2-7): EPEVTQTPSHQVTQMGQEVILRCVPISNHLYFYWYRQILGQKVEFLVSFYNNEISEKSEIFDDQFSVERPDGSNFTLKIRSTKLEDSAMYFCASSGAAGEQYFGPGTRLTVT.

The chain links TRBV20-1 to TRBJ2-7; no firm D call. Deletions cut 5 bases from V and 5 bases from J, with 10 bases between. The germline V gene has CDR1 DFQATT and CDR2 SNEGSKA (reference sequence). The CDR3 length is 11 residues. CDR3 region: CSASRSNEQYF. The CDR3 DNA sequence: TGCAGTGCTTCCAGATCCAACGAGCAGTACTTC.

J is TRBJ1-6 and V is TRBV30; the match to TRBD1 covers 7 bases. The junction had 7 bases not matched to a gene; V was cut back by 4 bases and J by 7 bases. The germline CDR1 and CDR2 sequences are GTSNPN and SVGIG (reference sequence). CDR3 length equals 14 residues. CDR3 sequence reads: CAWIGDRENSPLHF. The CDR3 DNA reads as TGTGCCTGGATCGGGGACAGAGAGAATTCACCCCTCCACTTT.